Each of the 18 T cell receptor beta chains below was sequenced from the same sample in a study of long-term antiretroviral therapy in people with HIV (dated by TCRdb to the early 2020s). The immunoSEQ hsTCRB v3.0 assay was used at survey level resolution to sequence the TRB variable region. TCRdb mirrors the immuneACCESS table, restricted to in-frame sequences. Some clones are absent from its copies; in checked studies, under half trace to an unresolved V gene, and the reason for the others is unknown. The sample table holds under 35,000 clones, of which 95% to 97% were seen once. The ten top clones hold roughly 2.3% of the sample. The starting material was unsorted PBMCs, obtained 6.6 years after starting antiretroviral therapy. All receptors come from a man aged 25 to 45 with HIV.

The chain carries TRBV7-3 and TRBJ1-2, with D perhaps TRBD1 (5 bases). This CDR3 is built from 13 residues. Trimming cost V 0 bases and J 7 bases, with 9 bases left between them. The germline V gene has CDR1 SGHTA and CDR2 FQGTGA. CDR3 region: CASSLTGESGYTF. The CDR3 DNA sequence: TGTGCCAGCAGCTTAACGGGGGAGAGTGGCTACACCTTC.

The CDR3 bases are TGTGCCATCAGGGGACTAGCGGGAGAATTGGAGACCCAGTACTTC. Its protein is CAIRGLAGELETQYF. This chain links TRBV10-3 with TRBJ2-5; TRBD2 matches at 14 bases. Germline-derived CDR1 and CDR2 are ENHRY and SYGVKD. This CDR3 comprises 15 residues. Trimming at V came to 6 bases and at J to 5 bases, leaving 5 bases not matched to a gene.

This clone was recorded only once. The genes are TRBV5-4 and TRBJ1-4, with D perhaps TRBD1 (6 bases). The V and J ends lost 1 base and 7 bases respectively, with 11 bases between them. The CDR3 sequence is 14 residues long. CDR1 SGHNT and CDR2 YYREEE come from the germline V gene (reference sequence). CDR3 nucleotide sequence: TGTGCCAGCAGCTTGCCAGGGGACGGTGAAAAACTGTTTTTT. It codes for CASSLPGDGEKLFF.

Turning to this clone: The junction does not match germline at one end; this may be a read error. V is TRBV6-5 and J is TRBJ2-7; 7 bases match TRBD1. Per the germline V gene, CDR1 is MNHEY and CDR2 is SVGAGI. The CDR3 is 15 amino acids. The DNA of the CDR3 is TGTGCCAGCAGTAACTCCGGGACAGCCCTCTACGAGCAGTACTTC. Translating it yields CASSNSGTALYEQYF.

V gene TRBV6-5 combines with J gene TRBJ1-3; D uncertain. The CDR3 runs 16 residues. CDR1 and CDR2 (germline): MNHEY, SVGAGI. V was clipped by 1 base and J by 1 base, with 11 bases between them. The CDR3 nucleotides are TGTGCCAGCAGTTACTTTCAGGCGACTTCTGGAAACACCATATATTTT. As protein: CASSYFQATSGNTIYF.

The V call is TRBV4-3, the J call TRBJ2-1; 12 bases are shared with TRBD2. The V gene end was trimmed by 0 bases and the J gene end by 4 bases; junction bases not matched to a gene: 4. The CDR3 consists of 17 residues. Germline V lookup: CDR1 LGHNA, CDR2 YSLEER. The CDR3 spells CASSQETSGSLYNEQFF. CDR3 sequence (DNA): TGCGCCAGCAGCCAAGAGACTAGCGGGAGTTTGTACAATGAGCAGTTCTTC.

This chain connects TRBV5-1 to TRBJ2-3; D perhaps matches TRBD2 (5 bases). Trimming pared 7 bases from V and 2 bases from J, leaving 11 bases between. Germline CDR1 SGHRS, CDR2 YFSETQ. This CDR3 comprises 13 residues. CDR3 amino acids: CASWTAFTDTQYF. In nucleotides, the CDR3 is TGCGCCAGCTGGACTGCTTTCACAGATACGCAGTATTTT.

With respect to this clone: Sequence at one end of the junction differs from germline and may be a read error. The rearrangement joins TRBV28 to TRBJ1-3, with TRBD1 as a possible D gene (6 bases). This CDR3 contains 18 residues. The germline gives CDR1 MDHEN, CDR2 SYDVKM. The CDR3 DNA follows: TGTGCCAGCAGTTTAGCCCTACAAAGGGGGGAGTCTGAAAACACCATATATTTT. This codes for CASSLALQRGESENTIYF.

The rearrangement joins TRBV27 to TRBJ1-1, with D possibly being TRBD1 (6 bases). Germline CDR1 MNHEY, CDR2 SMNVEV (reference sequence). CDR3 length equals 19 residues. The V and J ends lost 4 bases and 6 bases respectively, with 30 bases between them. DNA of the CDR3: TGTGCCAGCAGTTCCTTGGGGGCTAAAGACGAGGATTTCAGGTCTGAAGCTTTCTTT. Translation: CASSSLGAKDEDFRSEAFF.

The rearrangement joins TRBV7-9 to TRBJ1-4, with 7 nucleotides matching TRBD1. Trimming at V came to 10 bases and at J to 5 bases, leaving 7 bases not matched to a gene. This CDR3 has 13 residues. Germline-derived CDR1 and CDR2 are SEHNR and FQNEAQ (reference sequence). In DNA, the CDR3 is TGTGCCACCCCGTCAGGGGGGAATGAAAAACTGTTTTTT. Amino acids: CATPSGGNEKLFF.

The V and J genes are TRBV29-1 and TRBJ2-1; D remains ambiguous. V lost 4 bases and J 5 bases, leaving 3 bases between the germline ends. CDR1 SQVTM and CDR2 ANQGSEA come from the germline V gene. The CDR3 extends over 10 amino acids. The CDR3 is CSVGDNEQFF. CDR3 nucleotides: TGCAGCGTTGGCGACAATGAGCAGTTCTTC.

CDR3 amino acids: CASRGLAGDPRWGTEAFF. CDR3 bases: TGTGCCAGCAGAGGGCTTGCTGGGGACCCTCGTTGGGGCACTGAAGCTTTCTTT. The V gene is TRBV14, the J gene TRBJ1-1; the D gene is possibly TRBD1 (5 bases). Germline loops: CDR1 SGHDN, CDR2 FVKESK. Trimming cost V 6 bases and J 4 bases, with 27 bases left between them. The CDR3 loop spans 18 amino acids.

The chain recombines TRBV19 with TRBJ2-1; 10 nucleotides align to TRBD2. CDR3 length: 15 amino acids. Trimming at V came to 4 bases and at J to 7 bases, leaving 7 bases not matched to a gene. Germline lookup yields CDR1 LNHDA and CDR2 SQIVND (reference sequence). The CDR3 nucleotides are TGTGCCAGTAGTAGAGGACTAGCGGAGGCTAATGAGCAGTTCTTC. Residues: CASSRGLAEANEQFF.

This chain uses TRBV7-9 with TRBJ2-7, with TRBD1 as a possible D gene (6 bases). V was pared by 5 bases and J by 2 bases, with 13 bases between. CDR1 is SEHNR and CDR2 is FQNEAQ in the germline V gene (reference sequence). The CDR3 is 14 residues long. The CDR3 DNA follows: TGTGCCAGCAGCCGCAGAGACAGGACCTACGAGCAGTACTTC. Translating it yields CASSRRDRTYEQYF. The full variable domain, with the rest looked up from reference TRBV7-9 and TRBJ2-7, is DTGVSQNPRHKITKRGQNVTFRCDPISEHNRLYWYRQTLGQGPEFLTYFQNEAQLEKSRLLSDRFSAERPKGSFSTLEIQRTEQGDSAMYLCASSRRDRTYEQYFGPGTRLTVT.

The chain employs TRBV19 and TRBJ2-3; 12 nucleotides agree with TRBD2. The CDR3 has 16 residues. J was trimmed by 5 bases and V by 3 bases; bases with no gene match: 6. Germline CDR1 LNHDA, CDR2 SQIVND (reference sequence). The CDR3: CASSIFPSGGGDTQYF. The CDR3 bases are TGTGCCAGTAGTATTTTTCCTAGCGGGGGGGGAGATACGCAGTATTTT.

The chain combines TRBV4-2 with TRBJ2-1; no reliable D call. The V and J ends lost 0 bases and 4 bases respectively, with 10 bases between them. CDR1 and CDR2 from the germline V gene are LGHNA and YNFKEQ. CDR3 length: 15 amino acids. The CDR3 DNA sequence: TGTGCCAGCAGCCAAGATCGACTCGAGTACAATGAGCAGTTCTTC. The encoded protein is CASSQDRLEYNEQFF.

This clone occurred once. The chain combines TRBV5-4 with TRBJ2-7; unclear D gene. V shed 2 bases and J shed 3 bases, with 9 bases lying between them. From germline, CDR1 is SGHNT and CDR2 YYREEE (reference sequence). The CDR3 totals 13 residues. The CDR3 spells CASSFSPNYEQYF. DNA of the CDR3: TGTGCCAGCAGCTTCTCCCCCAACTACGAGCAGTACTTC. Combining the CDR3 with reference TRBV5-4 and TRBJ2-7 gives the whole variable domain ETGVTQSPTHLIKTRGQQVTLRCSSQSGHNTVSWYQQALGQGPQFIFQYYREEENGRGNFPPRFSGLQFPNYSSELNVNALELDDSALYLCASSFSPNYEQYFGPGTRLTVT.

The chain joins TRBV7-9 to TRBJ2-7; TRBD1 matches at 7 bases. CDR1 is SEHNR, CDR2 FQNEAQ, per germline (reference sequence). This CDR3 has 14 amino acids. V dropped 2 bases and J dropped 9; count of bases not matched to a gene: 10. CDR3: CASSLMGRGKGQYF. The DNA of the CDR3 is TGTGCCAGCAGCTTAATGGGCAGGGGGAAGGGGCAGTACTTC.